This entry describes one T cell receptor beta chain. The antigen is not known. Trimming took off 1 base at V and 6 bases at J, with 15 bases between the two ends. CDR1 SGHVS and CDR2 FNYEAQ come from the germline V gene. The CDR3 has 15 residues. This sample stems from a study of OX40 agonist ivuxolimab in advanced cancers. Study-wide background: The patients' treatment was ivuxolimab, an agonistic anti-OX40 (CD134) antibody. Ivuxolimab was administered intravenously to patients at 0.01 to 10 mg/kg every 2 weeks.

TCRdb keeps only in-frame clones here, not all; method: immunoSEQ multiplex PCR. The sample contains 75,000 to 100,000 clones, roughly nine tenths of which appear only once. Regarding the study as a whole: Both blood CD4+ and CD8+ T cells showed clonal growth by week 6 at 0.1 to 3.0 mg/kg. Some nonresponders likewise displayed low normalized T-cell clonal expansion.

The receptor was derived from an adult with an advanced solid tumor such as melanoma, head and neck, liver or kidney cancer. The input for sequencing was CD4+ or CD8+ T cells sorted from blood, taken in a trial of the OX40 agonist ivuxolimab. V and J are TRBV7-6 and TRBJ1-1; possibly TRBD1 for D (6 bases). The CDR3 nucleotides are TGTGCCAGCAGCTTAGAGGGCCGCGCAGGGGCTGAAGCTTTCTTT. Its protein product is CASSLEGRAGAEAFF.